This TCR beta chain was captured by sequencing in a study of blood T cell repertoires in COVID-19. Study context: The origin of the acute and convalescent COVID-19 samples was the United States, Italy and Spain.

Assay used: immunoSEQ multiplex PCR; TCRdb lists only in-frame clones, some missing. This sample has some 28,000 clones, with 70% to 90% found just once. Trimming pared 5 bases from V and 7 bases from J, leaving 20 bases between. In germline, CDR1 is SEHNR, CDR2 FQNEAQ (reference sequence). CDR3 length: 15 amino acids. Sample: peripheral blood. The clonotype originates from a human donor in a cohort sampled during active COVID-19. The chain employs TRBV7-9 and TRBJ1-2, with a possible D match to TRBD1 (5 bases). CDR3 nucleotide sequence: TGTGCCAGCAGCGCCGGGCAGTGGGAGGGGCTTGGCTACACCTTC. This codes for CASSAGQWEGLGYTF.